This T cell receptor beta chain was sequenced for a study of shared T cell receptors in the human thymus. This CDR3 has 15 residues. CDR1 and CDR2 from the germline V gene are SGHRS and YFSETQ. Trimming took 4 bases from V and 4 from J; bases not matched to a gene: 7. Some clones are missing from TCRdb's copy, which holds only in-frame ones; the method was immunoSEQ multiplex PCR. The sample comprises hundreds of thousands of clones, 85% to 90% of which are singletons, and 0.0095% to 0.011% rests with the top ten. Another study also made use of these data, one on human thymus T cells. That work states: Gene usage (both V and J) appeared biased in thymic and blood repertoires. Highly overlapping thymic repertoires among unrelated individuals were reported in related research.

The V gene is TRBV5-1, the J gene TRBJ2-3; 9 bases line up with TRBD1. The sequence derives from a boy less than two years old with a congenital heart defect. Source material: thymocytes. The CDR3 coding sequence is TGCGCCAGCAGCCTTCCGGGACAGGGACCAGATACGCAGTATTTT. This codes for CASSLPGQGPDTQYF.